Following are 15 T cell receptor beta chains from one sample sequenced in a study of blood T cell repertoires in COVID-19. Profiled with immunoSEQ multiplex PCR; TCRdb holds only in-frame clones, not every one. Found here are about 200,000 clones, roughly 84% of them singletons; the top ten hold more than 3%. Sequencing input: PBMCs or T cells enriched from blood (not recorded which). The receptors were sampled from a woman in her thirties who had been exposed to COVID-19.

This clone has a handful of counts. The CDR3 bases are TGTGCCAGCAGCTTGGAAGCGGGTTCAGGTCAGCCCCAGCATTTT. Translating gives CASSLEAGSGQPQHF. The chain couples TRBV5-5 to TRBJ1-5; D not resolved. This CDR3 region has 15 residues. The germline CDR1 and CDR2 sequences are SGHKS and YYEKEE (reference sequence). V lost 0 bases to trimming and J lost 6 bases, with 13 bases between them. Full variable domain (remainder filled in from reference TRBV5-5 and TRBJ1-5): DAGVTQSPTHLIKTRGQQVTLRCSPISGHKSVSWYQQVLGQGPQFIFQYYEKEERGRGNFPDRFSARQFPNYSSELNVNALLLGDSALYLCASSLEAGSGQPQHFGDGTRLSIL.

The chain joins TRBV3-1 (or the pseudogene TRBV3-2) to TRBJ2-5, with 12 bases matching TRBD2. The CDR3 is 15 residues long. Germline V gene lookup returns CDR1 LGHDT and CDR2 YNNKEL (reference sequence). With V trimmed by 11 bases and J by 0 bases, 7 bases remained unmatched. This chain's CDR3 is CALTSGGKDQETQYF. The CDR3 DNA sequence: TGTGCCCTGACTAGCGGGGGAAAGGACCAAGAGACCCAGTACTTC.

This chain joins TRBV4-3 and TRBJ2-3, with 15 positions matching TRBD2. The CDR3 covers 17 residues. The germline gives CDR1 LGHNA, CDR2 YSLEER. V lost 0 bases to trimming and J lost 3 bases; unmatched junction nucleotides: 1. DNA for the CDR3: TGCGCCAGCAGCCAAGAGGGACTAGCGGGGGGTACAGATACGCAGTATTTT. As protein: CASSQEGLAGGTDTQYF.

V usage is TRBV19 and J usage is TRBJ1-2, with D perhaps TRBD1 (6 bases). The CDR3 is 16 amino acids. Germline CDR1 is LNHDA and CDR2 is SQIVND (reference sequence). The ends were cut back, 5 bases at V and 4 bases at J, with 20 bases in the middle. CDR3 region: CASSETRGAPPYGYTF. The CDR3 DNA sequence: TGTGCCAGTAGTGAGACCCGGGGGGCGCCTCCCTATGGCTACACCTTC.

This CDR3 is CASSPRGNGNTIYF. The DNA for the CDR3 is TGTGCCAGCAGCCCCAGGGGTAATGGAAACACCATATATTTT. V and J are TRBV5-4 and TRBJ1-3, with D possibly matching TRBD1 (6 bases). The V gene lost 4 bases and the J gene lost 3 bases, with 11 bases spanning the gap. The germline CDR1 and CDR2 sequences are SGHNT and YYREEE (reference sequence). CDR3 length: 14 residues.

CDR3 protein: CATSDPQGPGDKAGELFF. The CDR3 region has the DNA TGTGCCACCAGTGATCCACAGGGGCCTGGGGATAAGGCCGGGGAGCTGTTTTTT. V usage is TRBV24-1 and J usage is TRBJ2-2; TRBD1 matches 7 bases. Trimming took 3 bases from V and 6 from J; bases not matched to a gene: 15. From germline, CDR1 is KGHDR and CDR2 SFDVKD. The CDR3 covers 18 residues.

V usage is TRBV3-1 (or the pseudogene TRBV3-2) and J usage is TRBJ2-5; D is perhaps TRBD2 (6 bases). The CDR3 runs 14 residues. The V and J ends lost 4 bases and 5 bases respectively, with 14 bases between them. Germline assignment: CDR1 LGHDT and CDR2 YNNKEL (reference sequence). The DNA for the CDR3 is TGTGCCAGCAGCCCCTGGGGGGTGGCGGAGACCCAGTACTTC. Residues: CASSPWGVAETQYF.

The rearrangement links TRBV7-6 to TRBJ2-1; the D is unclear. V lost 2 bases and J lost 6, with 14 bases in between. The CDR3 extends over 15 amino acids. Germline V gives CDR1 SGHVS, CDR2 FNYEAQ. The CDR3 reads CASSLSEKVLNEQFF. The CDR3 region has the DNA TGTGCCAGCAGCTTAAGTGAGAAAGTACTCAATGAGCAGTTCTTC.

The table lists this clone with a count of one. This chain uses TRBV27 with TRBJ1-5, with 9 positions matching TRBD1. J was trimmed by 2 bases and V by 6 bases; bases with no gene match: 2. The CDR3 loop spans 14 amino acids. Germline CDR1 is MNHEY and CDR2 is SMNVEV (reference sequence). This CDR3 is CASRRTGGNQPQHF. CDR3 nucleotide sequence: TGTGCCAGCAGGAGGACAGGGGGCAATCAGCCCCAGCATTTT.

This sequence joins TRBV27 and TRBJ1-2; TRBD1 is a possible D gene (6 bases). CDR1 MNHEY and CDR2 SMNVEV come from the germline V gene (reference sequence). This CDR3 contains 14 residues. V was shortened by 2 bases and J by 3 bases, with 10 bases between the two germline ends. CDR3 sequence: CASSLAGAYYGYTF. CDR3 in DNA: TGTGCCAGCAGTTTAGCAGGGGCTTACTATGGCTACACCTTC.

This clone was picked up many times. J is TRBJ1-6 and V is TRBV28; D is unclear. The germline gives CDR1 MDHEN, CDR2 SYDVKM. The CDR3 is made up of 14 amino acids. The ends were cut back, 8 bases at V and 0 bases at J, with 8 bases in the middle. The CDR3 DNA reads TGTGCCAGCTGCGGTAGCTCCTATAATTCACCCCTCCACTTT. It specifies CASCGSSYNSPLHF.

This sequence joins TRBV6-2 or TRBV6-3 and TRBJ2-1; D is unclear. V was cut by 2 bases and J by 13 bases, with 12 bases left in between. The CDR3 consists of 12 residues. Germline V CDR1 and CDR2: MNHEY, SVGEGT. The CDR3 region is CASSYRGPNQFF. The CDR3 bases are TGTGCCAGCAGTTACCGCGGCCCTAACCAGTTCTTC.

V usage is TRBV14 and J usage is TRBJ1-1; the D is unclear. The V gene's germline CDR1 is SGHDN and CDR2 FVKESK. This CDR3 is 13 amino acids long. Trimming stripped 4 bases from V and 2 bases from J, with 8 bases between. In DNA, the CDR3 is TGTGCCAGCAGCCCCCAGGCTAACACTGAAGCTTTCTTT. Encoded protein: CASSPQANTEAFF.

The chain employs TRBV5-1 and TRBJ1-4, with D maybe TRBD1 (6 bases). Trimming shortened V by 4 bases and J by 7 bases, and 14 bases separated the two germline ends. Germline CDR1 reads SGHRS; CDR2 reads YFSETQ. CDR3 size: 14 residues. DNA for the CDR3: TGCGCCAGCAGCAGTCCAGGGGAGGGTGAAAAACTGTTTTTT. Its protein product is CASSSPGEGEKLFF.

V gene TRBV2 combines with J gene TRBJ1-2; no definite D call. Trimming took off 6 bases at V and 5 bases at J, with 10 bases between the two ends. The CDR3 is 12 amino acids. Germline loops: CDR1 SNHLY, CDR2 FYNNEI. The CDR3 protein is CASSLTEYGYTF. CDR3 DNA sequence: TGTGCCAGCAGCCTCACGGAGTATGGCTACACCTTC.